This T cell receptor beta chain was profiled in a study of identical twins. TCRdb redid the calling of the 5' RACE reads with MiXCR, one entry per CDR3 protein. The table has 1.5 million to 2 million distinct CDR3 sequences, around a third seen once. The TCR sequence derives from a newborn girl in good health. Sample: cord blood.

CDR3 coding DNA: TGCGCCAGCAGCTTGGGTGAGGTCACGAATCAACAGTATTTT. This codes for CASSLGEVTNQQYF. The rearrangement uses TRBV5-1 and TRBJ2-3, with D hard to call. Looked up from germline, CDR1 is SGHRS and CDR2 is YFSETQ. This CDR3 spans 14 amino acids. The V gene lost 0 bases and the J gene lost 12 bases, with 17 bases spanning the gap.